Reported below is one T cell receptor beta chain. No antigen is known for it. Isolation of PBMCs gave at least 7 million cells per sample. This sample was included in a study of blood T cells in healthy people across ages. Together with a sample-barcoded 5' primer, a J-beta primer mix was included in a second PCR lasting about 6 to 11 cycles. Each cDNA was tagged by a template-switch adaptor containing 12 random nucleotides. All samples yielded 3 million or more CDR3-containing paired-end reads. TCRdb used MiXCR to reprocess the 5' RACE reads, holding one entry per CDR3 protein. The sample lists roughly 2 million distinct CDR3 sequences, approximately 50% occurring once. The CDR3 spans 17 residues. In germline, CDR1 is SEHNR, CDR2 FQNEAQ (reference sequence). Study-wide findings and caveats: As age increased, TCR beta diversity per million T cells fell in a roughly linear fashion.

This TCR came from a woman in her 40s in good health. Sequences were obtained from blood. J is TRBJ2-7 and V is TRBV7-9; D might be TRBD2 (6 bases). The J call may be incorrect, as the DNA end agrees better with TRBJ2-5. Here the CDR3 DNA reads TGTGCCAGCAGTGATACCTCGACTAGTGGGGGATGGGAGACCCAGTACTTC. It translates to CASSDTSTSGGWETQYF.